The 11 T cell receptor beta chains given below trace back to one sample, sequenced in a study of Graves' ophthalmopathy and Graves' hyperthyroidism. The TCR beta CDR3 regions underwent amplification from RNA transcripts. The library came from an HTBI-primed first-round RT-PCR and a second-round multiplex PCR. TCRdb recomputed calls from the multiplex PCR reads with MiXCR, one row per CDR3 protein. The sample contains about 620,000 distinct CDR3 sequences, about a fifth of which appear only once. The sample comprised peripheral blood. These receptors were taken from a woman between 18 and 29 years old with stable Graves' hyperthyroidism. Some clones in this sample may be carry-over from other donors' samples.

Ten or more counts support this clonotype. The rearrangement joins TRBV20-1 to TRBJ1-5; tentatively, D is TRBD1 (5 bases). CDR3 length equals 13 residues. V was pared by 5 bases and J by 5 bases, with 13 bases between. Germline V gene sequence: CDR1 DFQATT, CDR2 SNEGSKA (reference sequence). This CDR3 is CSAGTGGDQPQHF. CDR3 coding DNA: TGCAGTGCTGGTACCGGGGGTGATCAGCCCCAGCATTTT.

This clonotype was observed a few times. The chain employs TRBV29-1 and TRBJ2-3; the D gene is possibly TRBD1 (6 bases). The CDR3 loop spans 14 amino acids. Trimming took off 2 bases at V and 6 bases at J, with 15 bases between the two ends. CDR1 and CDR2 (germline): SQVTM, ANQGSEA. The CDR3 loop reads CSVELSGEGDTQYF. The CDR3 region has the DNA TGCAGCGTTGAACTTTCAGGGGAAGGGGATACGCAGTATTTT.

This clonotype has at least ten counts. In nucleotides, the CDR3 is TGTGCCAGCAGCCGGGGCGGACAGGGGCACGAGCAGTACTTC. It is translated as CASSRGGQGHEQYF. The chain combines TRBV7-3 with TRBJ2-7; TRBD1 agrees at 9 bases. The V and J ends lost 5 bases and 5 bases, in that order; junction bases with no gene match: 7. In germline, CDR1 is SGHTA, CDR2 FQGTGA. The CDR3 contains 14 residues.

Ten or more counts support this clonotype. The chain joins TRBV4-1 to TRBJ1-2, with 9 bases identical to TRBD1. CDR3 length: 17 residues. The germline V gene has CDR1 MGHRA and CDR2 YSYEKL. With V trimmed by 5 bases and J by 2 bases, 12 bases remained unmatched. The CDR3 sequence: CASSYGTGRSENYGYTF. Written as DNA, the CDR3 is TGCGCCAGCAGCTACGGGACAGGGAGGAGTGAAAACTATGGCTACACCTTC.

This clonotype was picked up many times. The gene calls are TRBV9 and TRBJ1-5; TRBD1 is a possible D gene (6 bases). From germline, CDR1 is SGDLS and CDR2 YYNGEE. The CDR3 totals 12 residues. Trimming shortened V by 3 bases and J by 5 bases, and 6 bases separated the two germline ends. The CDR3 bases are TGTGCCAGCAGCGCAGGGGATCAGCCCCAGCATTTT. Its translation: CASSAGDQPQHF. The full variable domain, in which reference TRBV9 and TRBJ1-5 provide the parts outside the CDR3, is DSGVTQTPKHLITATGQRVTLRCSPRSGDLSVYWYQQSLDQGLQFLIQYYNGEERAKGNILERFSAQQFPDLHSELNLSSLELGDSALYFCASSAGDQPQHFGDGTRLSIL.

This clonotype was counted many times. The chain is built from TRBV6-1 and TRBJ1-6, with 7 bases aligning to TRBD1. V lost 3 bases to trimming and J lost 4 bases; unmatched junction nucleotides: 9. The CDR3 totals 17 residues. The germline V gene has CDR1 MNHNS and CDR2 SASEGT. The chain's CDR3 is CASSEWDRITYNSPLHF. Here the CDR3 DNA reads TGTGCCAGCAGTGAGTGGGACAGAATTACTTATAATTCACCCCTCCACTTT.

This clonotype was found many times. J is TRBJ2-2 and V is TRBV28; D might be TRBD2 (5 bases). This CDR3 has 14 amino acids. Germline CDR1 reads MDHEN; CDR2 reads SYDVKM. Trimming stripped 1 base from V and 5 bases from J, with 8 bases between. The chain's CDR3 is CASSLLRATGELFF. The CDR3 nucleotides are TGTGCCAGCAGTTTATTGAGGGCAACCGGGGAGCTGTTTTTT.

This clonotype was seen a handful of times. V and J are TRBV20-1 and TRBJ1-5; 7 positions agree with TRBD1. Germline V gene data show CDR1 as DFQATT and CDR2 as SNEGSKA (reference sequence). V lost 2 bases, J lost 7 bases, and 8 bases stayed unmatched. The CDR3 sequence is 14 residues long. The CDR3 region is CSARKPTGNQPQHF. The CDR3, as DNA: TGCAGTGCTAGAAAACCGACAGGGAACCAGCCCCAGCATTTT.

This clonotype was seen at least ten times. The CDR3 spells CASSQEATVPKAFF. The CDR3 coding sequence is TGTGCCAGCAGCCAAGAAGCGACAGTACCGAAAGCTTTCTTT. J is TRBJ1-1 and V is TRBV3-1; perhaps TRBD1 as D (5 bases). The V end was cut by 0 bases, the J end by 9 bases, with 14 bases between. This CDR3 is 14 amino acids long. CDR1 and CDR2 (germline): LGHDT, YNNKEL (reference sequence). Supplemented by reference TRBV3-1 and TRBJ1-1, the full variable domain reads DTAVSQTPKYLVTQMGNDKSIKCEQNLGHDTMYWYKQDSKKFLKIMFSYNNKELIINETVPNRFSPKSPDKAHLNLHINSLELGDSAVYFCASSQEATVPKAFFGQGTRLTVV.

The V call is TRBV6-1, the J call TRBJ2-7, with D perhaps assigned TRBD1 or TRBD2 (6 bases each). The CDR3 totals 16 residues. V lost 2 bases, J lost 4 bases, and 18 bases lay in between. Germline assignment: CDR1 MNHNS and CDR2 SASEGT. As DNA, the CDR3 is TGTGCCAGCAGTGAAACAGGGAGGATCCAATATTACGAGCAGTACTTC. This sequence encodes CASSETGRIQYYEQYF.

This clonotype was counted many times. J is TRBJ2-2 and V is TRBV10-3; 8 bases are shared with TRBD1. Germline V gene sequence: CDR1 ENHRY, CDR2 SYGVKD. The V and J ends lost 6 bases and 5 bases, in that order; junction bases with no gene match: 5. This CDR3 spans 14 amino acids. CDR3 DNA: TGTGCCATCAGATGGACAGGGAATACCGGGGAGCTGTTTTTT. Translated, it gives CAIRWTGNTGELFF.